The source of this T cell receptor (beta chain) is a study of blood T cell repertoires in COVID-19. Whole-study context: Whether acute or convalescent, the COVID-19 samples came from the United States, Italy and Spain. In each case, the material was cDNA or gDNA derived from T cells, B-cell-depleted T cells, or PBMCs.

Methods used by the authors: Amplified reference gene primers provided the basis for estimating nucleated cell counts. The protocol was immunoSEQ multiplex PCR, while the TCRdb copy is restricted to in-frame clones and leaves out a portion. Clonal size and the V and J genes are those of that table, whereas D and trimming came from the DNA. Here the sample spans some 180,000 clones, 85% to 90% being singletons. The CDR3 has 15 amino acids. Germline CDR1 reads SGDLS; CDR2 reads YYNGEE. V lost 6 bases and J lost 2, with 14 bases in between. This TCR was recovered from a man in his forties or fifties with active or convalescent COVID-19. Sequences were obtained from peripheral blood. The chain recombines TRBV9 with TRBJ2-2; maybe TRBD1 (5 bases). Here the CDR3 reads CASTLGQVNTGELFF. The CDR3 coding sequence is TGTGCCAGCACCCTAGGACAAGTTAACACCGGGGAGCTGTTTTTT.